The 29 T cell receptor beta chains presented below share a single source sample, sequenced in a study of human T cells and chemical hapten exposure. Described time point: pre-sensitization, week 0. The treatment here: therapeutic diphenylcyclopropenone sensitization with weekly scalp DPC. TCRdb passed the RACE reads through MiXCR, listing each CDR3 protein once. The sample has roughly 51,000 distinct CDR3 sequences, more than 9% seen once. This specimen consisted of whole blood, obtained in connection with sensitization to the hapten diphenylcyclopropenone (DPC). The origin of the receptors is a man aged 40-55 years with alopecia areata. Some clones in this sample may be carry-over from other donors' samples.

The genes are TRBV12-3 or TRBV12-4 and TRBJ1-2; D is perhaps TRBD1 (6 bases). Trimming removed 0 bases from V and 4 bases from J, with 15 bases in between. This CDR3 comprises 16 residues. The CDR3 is CASSLAFQGSVYGYTF. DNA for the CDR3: TGTGCCAGCAGTTTAGCGTTCCAGGGGTCCGTCTATGGCTACACCTTC.

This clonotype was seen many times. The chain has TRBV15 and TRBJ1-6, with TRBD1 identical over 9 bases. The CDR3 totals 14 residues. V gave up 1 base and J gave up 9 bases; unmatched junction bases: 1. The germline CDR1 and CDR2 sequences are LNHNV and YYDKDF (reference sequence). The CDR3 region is CATSRGTGVSPLHF. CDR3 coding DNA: TGTGCCACCAGCAGAGGGACAGGGGTTTCACCCCTCCACTTT.

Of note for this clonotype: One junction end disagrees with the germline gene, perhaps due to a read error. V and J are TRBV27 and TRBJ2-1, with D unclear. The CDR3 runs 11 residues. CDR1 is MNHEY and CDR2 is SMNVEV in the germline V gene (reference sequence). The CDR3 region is CASSSQREQFF. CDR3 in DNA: TGTGCTAGCAGTTCGCAAAGAGAGCAGTTCTTC.

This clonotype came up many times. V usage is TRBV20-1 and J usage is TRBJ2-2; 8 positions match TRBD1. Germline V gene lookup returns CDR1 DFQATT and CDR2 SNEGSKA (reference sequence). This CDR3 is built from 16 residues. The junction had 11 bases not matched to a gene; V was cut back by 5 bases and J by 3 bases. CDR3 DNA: TGCAGTGCTCGGCCCAGGGGGCGCATCCACACCGGGGAGCTGTTTTTT. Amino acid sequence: CSARPRGRIHTGELFF.

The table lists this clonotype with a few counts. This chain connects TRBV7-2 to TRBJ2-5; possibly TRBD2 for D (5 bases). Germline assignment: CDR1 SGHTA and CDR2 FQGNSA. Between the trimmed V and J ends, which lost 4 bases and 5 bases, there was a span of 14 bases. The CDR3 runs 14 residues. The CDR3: CASSSGRSGETQYF. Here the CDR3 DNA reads TGTGCCAGCAGCTCCGGACGGTCGGGGGAGACCCAGTACTTC.

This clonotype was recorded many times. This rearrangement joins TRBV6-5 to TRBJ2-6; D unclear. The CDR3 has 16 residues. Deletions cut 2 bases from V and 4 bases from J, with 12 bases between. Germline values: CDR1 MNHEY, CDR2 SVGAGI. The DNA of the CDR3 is TGTGCCAGCAGTTACCGGACCCCTACCGGGGCCAACGTCCTGACTTTC. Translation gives CASSYRTPTGANVLTF.

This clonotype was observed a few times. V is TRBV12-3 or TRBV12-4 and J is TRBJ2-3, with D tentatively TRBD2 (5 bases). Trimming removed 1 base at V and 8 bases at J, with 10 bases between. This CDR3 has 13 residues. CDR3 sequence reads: CASSLERPPTQYF. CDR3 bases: TGTGCCAGCAGTTTAGAGCGGCCGCCTACGCAGTATTTT.

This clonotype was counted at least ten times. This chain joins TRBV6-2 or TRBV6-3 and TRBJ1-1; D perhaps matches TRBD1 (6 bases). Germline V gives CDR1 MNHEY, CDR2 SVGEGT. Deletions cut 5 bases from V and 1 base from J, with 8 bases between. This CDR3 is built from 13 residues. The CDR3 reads CASSPRGNTEAFF. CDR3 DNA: TGTGCCAGCAGTCCCAGGGGGAACACTGAAGCTTTCTTT.

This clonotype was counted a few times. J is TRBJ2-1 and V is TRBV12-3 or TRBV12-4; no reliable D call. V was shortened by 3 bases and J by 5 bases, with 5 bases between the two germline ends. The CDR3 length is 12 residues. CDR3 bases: TGTGCCAGCAGTTTCGGAGACAATGAGCAGTTCTTC. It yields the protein CASSFGDNEQFF.

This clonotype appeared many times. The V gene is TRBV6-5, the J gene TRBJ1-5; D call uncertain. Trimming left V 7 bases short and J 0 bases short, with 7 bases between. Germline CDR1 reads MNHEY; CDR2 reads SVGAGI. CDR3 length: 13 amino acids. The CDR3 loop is CASTRGSNQPQHF. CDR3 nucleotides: TGTGCCAGCACTCGCGGTAGCAATCAGCCCCAGCATTTT.

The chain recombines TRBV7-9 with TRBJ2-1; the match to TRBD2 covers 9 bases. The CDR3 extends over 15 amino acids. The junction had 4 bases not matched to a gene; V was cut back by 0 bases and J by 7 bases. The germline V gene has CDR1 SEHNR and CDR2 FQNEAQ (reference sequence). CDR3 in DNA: TGTGCCAGCAGCTTAGCTAGCGGGGGCGGGAATGAGCAGTTCTTC. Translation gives CASSLASGGGNEQFF. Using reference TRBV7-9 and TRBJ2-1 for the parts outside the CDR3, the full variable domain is DTGVSQNPRHKITKRGQNVTFRCDPISEHNRLYWYRQTLGQGPEFLTYFQNEAQLEKSRLLSDRFSAERPKGSFSTLEIQRTEQGDSAMYLCASSLASGGGNEQFFGPGTRLTVL.

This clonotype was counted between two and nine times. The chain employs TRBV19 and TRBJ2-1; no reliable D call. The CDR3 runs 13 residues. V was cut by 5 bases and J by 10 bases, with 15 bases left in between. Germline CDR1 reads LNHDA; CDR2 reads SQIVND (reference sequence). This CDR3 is CASSVDGDGEQFF. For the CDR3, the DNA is TGTGCCAGTAGTGTGGACGGAGACGGGGAGCAGTTCTTC.

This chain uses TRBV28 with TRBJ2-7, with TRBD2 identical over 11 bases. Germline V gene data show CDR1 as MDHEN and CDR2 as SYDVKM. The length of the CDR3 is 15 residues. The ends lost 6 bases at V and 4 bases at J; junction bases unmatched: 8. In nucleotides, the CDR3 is TGTGCCAGCAGGATTAGCGGGAGGGCCAGATACGAGCAGTACTTC. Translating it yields CASRISGRARYEQYF.

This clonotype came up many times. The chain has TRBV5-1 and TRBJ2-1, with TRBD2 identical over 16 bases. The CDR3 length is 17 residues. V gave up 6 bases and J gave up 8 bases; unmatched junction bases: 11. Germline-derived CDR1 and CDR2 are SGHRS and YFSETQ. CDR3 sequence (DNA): TGCGCCAGCACCGGATTGGGACTAGCGGGAGGGTACGATGAGCAGTTCTTC. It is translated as CASTGLGLAGGYDEQFF.

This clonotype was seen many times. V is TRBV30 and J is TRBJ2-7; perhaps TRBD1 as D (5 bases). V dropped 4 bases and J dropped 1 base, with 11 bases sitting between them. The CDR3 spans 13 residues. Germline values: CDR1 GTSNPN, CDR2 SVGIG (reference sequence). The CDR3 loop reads CAWNQGSSYEQYF. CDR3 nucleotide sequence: TGTGCCTGGAATCAGGGTTCGTCCTACGAGCAGTACTTC.

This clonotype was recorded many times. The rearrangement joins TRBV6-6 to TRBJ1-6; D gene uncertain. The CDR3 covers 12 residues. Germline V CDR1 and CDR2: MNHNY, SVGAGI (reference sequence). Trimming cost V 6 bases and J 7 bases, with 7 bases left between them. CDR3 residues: CASRDTNSPLHF. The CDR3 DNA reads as TGTGCCAGCAGAGACACCAATTCACCCCTCCACTTT.

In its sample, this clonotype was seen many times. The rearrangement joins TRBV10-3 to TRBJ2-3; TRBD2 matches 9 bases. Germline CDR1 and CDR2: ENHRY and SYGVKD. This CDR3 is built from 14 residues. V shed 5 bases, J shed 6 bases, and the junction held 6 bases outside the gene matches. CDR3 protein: CAISYSGSLDTQYF. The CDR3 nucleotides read TGTGCCATCAGTTATAGCGGGAGTTTGGATACGCAGTATTTT.

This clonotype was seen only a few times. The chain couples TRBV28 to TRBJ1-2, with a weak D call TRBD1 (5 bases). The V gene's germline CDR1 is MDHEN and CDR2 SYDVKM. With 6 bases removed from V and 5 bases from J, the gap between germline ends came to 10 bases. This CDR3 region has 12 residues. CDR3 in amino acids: CASSMGEYGYTF. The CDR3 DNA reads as TGTGCCAGCAGCATGGGGGAATATGGCTACACCTTC.

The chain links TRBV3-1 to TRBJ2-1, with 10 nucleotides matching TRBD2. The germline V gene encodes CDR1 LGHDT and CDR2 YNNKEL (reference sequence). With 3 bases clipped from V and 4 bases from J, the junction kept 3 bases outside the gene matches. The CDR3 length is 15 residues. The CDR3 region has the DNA TGTGCCAGCAGCCATGGACTAGCGGATTACAATGAGCAGTTCTTC. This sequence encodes CASSHGLADYNEQFF.

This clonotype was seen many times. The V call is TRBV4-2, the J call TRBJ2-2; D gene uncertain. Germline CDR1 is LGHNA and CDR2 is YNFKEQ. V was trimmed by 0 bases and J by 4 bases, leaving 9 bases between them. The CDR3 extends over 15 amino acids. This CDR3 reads CASSQESRSTGELFF. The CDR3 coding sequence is TGTGCCAGCAGCCAAGAAAGCCGGAGCACCGGGGAGCTGTTTTTT.

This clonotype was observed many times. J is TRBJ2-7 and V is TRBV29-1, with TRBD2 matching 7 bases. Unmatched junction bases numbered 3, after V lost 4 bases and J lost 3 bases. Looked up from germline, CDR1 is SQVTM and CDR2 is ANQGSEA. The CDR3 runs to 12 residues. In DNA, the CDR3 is TGCAGCGTTGGGGACTACGGCTACGAGCAGTACTTC. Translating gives CSVGDYGYEQYF.

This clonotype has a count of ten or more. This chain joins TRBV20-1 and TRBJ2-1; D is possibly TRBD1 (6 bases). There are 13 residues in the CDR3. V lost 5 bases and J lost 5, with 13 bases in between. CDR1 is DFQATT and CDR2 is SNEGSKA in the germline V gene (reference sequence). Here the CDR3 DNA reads TGCAGTGCTGGCAGGGGTCTCAACAATGAGCAGTTCTTC. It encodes CSAGRGLNNEQFF.

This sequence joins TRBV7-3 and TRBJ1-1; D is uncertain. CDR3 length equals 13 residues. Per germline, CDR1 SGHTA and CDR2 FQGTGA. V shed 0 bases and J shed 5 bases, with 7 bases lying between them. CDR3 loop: CASSLTKGTEAFF. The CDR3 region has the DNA TGTGCCAGCAGCTTAACGAAAGGAACTGAAGCTTTCTTT. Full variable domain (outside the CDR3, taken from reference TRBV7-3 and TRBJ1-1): GAGVSQTPSNKVTEKGKYVELRCDPISGHTALYWYRQSLGQGPEFLIYFQGTGAADDSGLPNDRFFAVRPEGSVSTLKIQRTERGDSAVYLCASSLTKGTEAFFGQGTRLTVV.

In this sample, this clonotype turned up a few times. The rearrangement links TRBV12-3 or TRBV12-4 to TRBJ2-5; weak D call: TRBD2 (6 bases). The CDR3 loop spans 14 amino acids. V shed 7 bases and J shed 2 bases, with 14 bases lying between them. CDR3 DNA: TGTGCCAGCACTAGGCTAGCGCAACAAGAGACCCAGTACTTC. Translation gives CASTRLAQQETQYF.

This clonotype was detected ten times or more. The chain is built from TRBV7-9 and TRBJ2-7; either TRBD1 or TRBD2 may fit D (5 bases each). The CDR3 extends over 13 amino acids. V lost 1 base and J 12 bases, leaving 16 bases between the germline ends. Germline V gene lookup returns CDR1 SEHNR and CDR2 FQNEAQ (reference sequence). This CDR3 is CASSLGGTSDPYF. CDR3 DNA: TGTGCCAGCAGCTTAGGAGGGACCTCCGATCCGTACTTC. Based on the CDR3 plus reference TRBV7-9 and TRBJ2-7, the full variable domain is DTGVSQNPRHKITKRGQNVTFRCDPISEHNRLYWYRQTLGQGPEFLTYFQNEAQLEKSRLLSDRFSAERPKGSFSTLEIQRTEQGDSAMYLCASSLGGTSDPYFGPGTRLTVT.

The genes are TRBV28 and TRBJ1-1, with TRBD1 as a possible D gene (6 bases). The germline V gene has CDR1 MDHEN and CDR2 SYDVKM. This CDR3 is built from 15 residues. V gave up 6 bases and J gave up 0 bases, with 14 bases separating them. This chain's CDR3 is CASRIRGLLNTEAFF. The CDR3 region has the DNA TGTGCCAGCAGGATCAGGGGATTGTTGAACACTGAAGCTTTCTTT.

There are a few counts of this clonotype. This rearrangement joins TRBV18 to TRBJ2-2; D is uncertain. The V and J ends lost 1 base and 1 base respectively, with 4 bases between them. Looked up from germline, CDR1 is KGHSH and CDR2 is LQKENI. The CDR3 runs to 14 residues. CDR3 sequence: CASSPLGNTGELFF. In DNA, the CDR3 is TGTGCCAGCTCACCACTAGGGAACACCGGGGAGCTGTTTTTT.

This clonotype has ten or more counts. The CDR3 loop is CASSYVGETQYF. The CDR3 DNA reads TGTGCCAGCAGTTACGTGGGGGAGACCCAGTACTTC. The V and J genes are TRBV6-5 and TRBJ2-5; the D is unclear. Germline assignment: CDR1 MNHEY and CDR2 SVGAGI. This CDR3 has 12 residues. Trimming shortened V by 2 bases and J by 5 bases, and 6 bases separated the two germline ends.

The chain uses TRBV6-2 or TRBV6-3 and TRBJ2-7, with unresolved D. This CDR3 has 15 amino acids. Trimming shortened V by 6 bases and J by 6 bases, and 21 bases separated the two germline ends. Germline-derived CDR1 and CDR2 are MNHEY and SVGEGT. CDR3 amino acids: CASSNYRTALGEQYF. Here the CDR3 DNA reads TGTGCCAGCAGCAACTACCGGACGGCACTCGGCGAGCAGTACTTC.